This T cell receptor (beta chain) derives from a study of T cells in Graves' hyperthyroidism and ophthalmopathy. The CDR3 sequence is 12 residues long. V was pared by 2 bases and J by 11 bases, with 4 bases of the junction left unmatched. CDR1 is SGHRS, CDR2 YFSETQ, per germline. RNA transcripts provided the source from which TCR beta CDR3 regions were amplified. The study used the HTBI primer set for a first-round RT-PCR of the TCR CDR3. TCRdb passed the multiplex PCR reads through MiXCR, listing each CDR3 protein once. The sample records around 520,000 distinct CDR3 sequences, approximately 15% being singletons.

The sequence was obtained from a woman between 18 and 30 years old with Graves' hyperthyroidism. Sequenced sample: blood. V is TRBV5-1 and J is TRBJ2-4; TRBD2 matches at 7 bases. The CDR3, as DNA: TGCGCCAGCAGCTTAGCGGGGCGCGTTCAGTACTTC. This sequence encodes CASSLAGRVQYF.